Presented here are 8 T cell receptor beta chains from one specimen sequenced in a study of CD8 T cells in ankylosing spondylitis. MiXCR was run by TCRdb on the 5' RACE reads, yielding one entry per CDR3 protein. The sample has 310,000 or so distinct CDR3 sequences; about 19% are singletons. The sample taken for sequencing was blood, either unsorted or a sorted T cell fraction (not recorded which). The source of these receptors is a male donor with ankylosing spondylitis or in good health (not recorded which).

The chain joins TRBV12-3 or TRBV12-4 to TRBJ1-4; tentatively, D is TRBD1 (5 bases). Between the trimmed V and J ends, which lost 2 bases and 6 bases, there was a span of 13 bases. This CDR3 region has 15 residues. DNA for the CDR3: TGTGCCAGCAGTTTACGGTTTATGGGGGATGAAAAACTGTTTTTT. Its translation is CASSLRFMGDEKLFF.

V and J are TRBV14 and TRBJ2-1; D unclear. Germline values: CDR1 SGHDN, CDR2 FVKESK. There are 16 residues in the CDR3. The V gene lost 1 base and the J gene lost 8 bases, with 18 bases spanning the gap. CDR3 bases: TGTGCCAGCAGCCAAGGTCCCTCAGTAAGAATCGATGAGCAGTTCTTC. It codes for CASSQGPSVRIDEQFF.

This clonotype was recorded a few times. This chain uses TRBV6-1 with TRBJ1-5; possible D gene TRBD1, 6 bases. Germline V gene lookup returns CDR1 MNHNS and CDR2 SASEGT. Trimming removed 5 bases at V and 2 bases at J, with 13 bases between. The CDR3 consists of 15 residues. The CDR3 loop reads CASSIGGAGNQPQHF. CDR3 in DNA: TGTGCCAGCAGTATTGGGGGCGCGGGCAATCAGCCCCAGCATTTT.

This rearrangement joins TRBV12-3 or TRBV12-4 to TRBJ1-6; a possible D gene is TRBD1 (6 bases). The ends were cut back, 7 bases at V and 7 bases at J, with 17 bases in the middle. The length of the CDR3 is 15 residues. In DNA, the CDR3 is TGTGCCAGCACCCCGGGACACGGGATGAATTCACCCCTCCACTTT. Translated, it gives CASTPGHGMNSPLHF.

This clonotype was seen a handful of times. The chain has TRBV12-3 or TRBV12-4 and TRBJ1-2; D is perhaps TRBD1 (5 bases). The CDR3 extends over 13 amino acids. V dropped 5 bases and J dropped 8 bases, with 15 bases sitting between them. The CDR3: CASSPAGGGGYTF. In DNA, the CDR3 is TGTGCCAGCAGTCCAGCGGGGGGAGGCGGCTACACCTTC.

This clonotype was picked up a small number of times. DNA for the CDR3: TGTGCCAGCAGTTTGTCTGATTTGAGGGGCAATGAGCAGTTCTTC. As protein: CASSLSDLRGNEQFF. The J gene is TRBJ2-1, the V gene TRBV28; perhaps D is TRBD1 or TRBD2 (5 bases each). CDR3 length: 15 residues. In germline, CDR1 is MDHEN, CDR2 SYDVKM. Trimming removed 3 bases at V and 6 bases at J, with 15 bases between.

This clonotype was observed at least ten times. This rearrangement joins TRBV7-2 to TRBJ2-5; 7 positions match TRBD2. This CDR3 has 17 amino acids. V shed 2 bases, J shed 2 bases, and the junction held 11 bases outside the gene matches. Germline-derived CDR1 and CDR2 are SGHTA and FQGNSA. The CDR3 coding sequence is TGTGCCAGCAGCTTACGCCCGATGGGACTAACTCAAGAGACCCAGTACTTC. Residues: CASSLRPMGLTQETQYF.

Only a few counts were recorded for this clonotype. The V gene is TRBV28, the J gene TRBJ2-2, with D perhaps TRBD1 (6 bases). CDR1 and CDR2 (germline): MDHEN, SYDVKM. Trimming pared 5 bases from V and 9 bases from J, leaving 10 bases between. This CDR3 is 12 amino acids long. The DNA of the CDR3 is TGTGCCAGCAGTACAGGGTTTTGGGAGCTGTTTTTT. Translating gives CASSTGFWELFF.